These 23 T cell receptor beta chains were sequenced from one sample in a study of regulatory T cells in long-lasting Graves disease. Time point specified: newly diagnosed GD, antithyroid drugs for less than 3 months. The TCR library used RNA extracted from PBMCs. CDR3-region Arm-PCR and iRepertoire HTBI primers produced the TCR beta libraries. In TCRdb, the multiplex PCR reads were re-called with MiXCR into one record per CDR3 protein. Among over 500,000 distinct CDR3 sequences listed, 15% to 20% were seen once. These same records also appear under a second study, on T cells in Graves' hyperthyroidism and ophthalmopathy.

The starting material was peripheral blood mononuclear cells (PBMCs), obtained at new diagnosis, from a patient treated with antithyroid drugs. Source of these receptors: a woman aged 25 to 39 with Graves disease.

CDR3 residues: CASSDLATGDSPLHF. The CDR3 DNA reads TGTGCCAGCAGTGACCTCGCGACAGGGGATTCACCCCTCCACTTT. This chain links TRBV28 with TRBJ1-6; 8 nucleotides match TRBD1. CDR1 and CDR2 (germline): MDHEN, SYDVKM. The trim removed 5 bases at V and 8 bases at J, leaving 8 bases unmatched. The CDR3 covers 15 residues.

This clonotype was seen repeatedly, ten times or more. This chain connects TRBV5-1 to TRBJ1-1, with 7 nucleotides matching TRBD1. The CDR3 is made up of 17 amino acids. V lost 0 bases, J lost 0 bases, and 8 bases stayed unmatched. Germline CDR1 reads SGHRS; CDR2 reads YFSETQ. The CDR3 bases are TGCGCCAGCAGCTTGGGGGGGGGACAGATCTTGAACACTGAAGCTTTCTTT. As protein: CASSLGGGQILNTEAFF. The full variable domain, with the rest looked up from reference TRBV5-1 and TRBJ1-1, is KAGVTQTPRYLIKTRGQQVTLSCSPISGHRSVSWYQQTPGQGLQFLFEYFSETQRNKGNFPGRFSGRQFSNSRSEMNVSTLELGDSALYLCASSLGGGQILNTEAFFGQGTRLTVV.

This clonotype was counted between two and nine times. This chain uses TRBV9 with TRBJ2-1; 8 bases align to TRBD1. The CDR3 covers 13 residues. Germline CDR1 and CDR2: SGDLS and YYNGEE. Trimming cost V 5 bases and J 7 bases; bases outside gene matches: 5. CDR3: CASRATGGNEQFF. CDR3 in DNA: TGTGCCAGCAGGGCTACAGGGGGTAATGAGCAGTTCTTC.

The sample holds a few counts of this clonotype. This chain links TRBV27 with TRBJ2-7; 7 bases map to TRBD2. The CDR3 loop spans 14 amino acids. Per the germline V gene, CDR1 is MNHEY and CDR2 is SMNVEV (reference sequence). Unmatched junction bases numbered 4, after V lost 3 bases and J lost 2 bases. This CDR3 is CASSFGTTPYEQYF. CDR3 sequence (DNA): TGTGCCAGCAGTTTTGGGACTACTCCCTACGAGCAGTACTTC.

In its sample, this clonotype was seen a few times. The CDR3 sequence: CASSELYEQYF. The DNA of the CDR3 is TGCGCCAGCAGTGAGTTGTACGAGCAGTACTTC. The genes are TRBV10-2 and TRBJ2-7, with unresolved D. CDR1 and CDR2 from the germline V gene are WSHSY and SAAADI. This CDR3 comprises 11 residues. Trimming removed 1 base at V and 4 bases at J, with 2 bases between.

This clonotype was detected ten times or more. V is TRBV28 and J is TRBJ1-6; possible D gene TRBD1, 5 bases. Between the trimmed V and J ends, which lost 6 bases and 10 bases, there was a span of 16 bases. Per germline, CDR1 MDHEN and CDR2 SYDVKM. CDR3 length: 14 residues. The DNA of the CDR3 is TGTGCCAGCAGCGCTCCAGGGACCAAGTCACCCCTCCACTTT. This gives the protein CASSAPGTKSPLHF.

The chain combines TRBV19 with TRBJ1-4; D is undetermined. The CDR3 covers 14 residues. V lost 5 bases and J 1 base, leaving 8 bases between the germline ends. Germline loops: CDR1 LNHDA, CDR2 SQIVND (reference sequence). The DNA of the CDR3 is TGTGCCAGTAGTCGGATGGGAACTAATGAAAAACTGTTTTTT. This translates into CASSRMGTNEKLFF.

At least ten counts were recorded for this clonotype. The genes are TRBV7-2 and TRBJ2-3, with D possibly matching TRBD2 (6 bases). The CDR3 covers 18 residues. Trimming stripped 4 bases from V and 2 bases from J, with 22 bases between. Germline lookup yields CDR1 SGHTA and CDR2 FQGNSA. The CDR3 sequence is CASSSATPGLSNTDTQYF. The CDR3 coding sequence is TGTGCCAGCAGCTCAGCTACCCCGGGACTTTCTAACACAGATACGCAGTATTTT. Full variable domain (rest looked up from reference TRBV7-2 and TRBJ2-3): GAGVSQSPSNKVTEKGKDVELRCDPISGHTALYWYRQSLGQGLEFLIYFQGNSAPDKSGLPSDRFSAERTGGSVSTLTIQRTQQEDSAVYLCASSSATPGLSNTDTQYFGPGTRLTVL.

This clonotype was counted at least ten times. The chain carries TRBV3-1 and TRBJ1-1, with D uncertain. The germline gives CDR1 LGHDT, CDR2 YNNKEL (reference sequence). This CDR3 is built from 16 residues. Deletions cut 3 bases from V and 0 bases from J, with 14 bases between. The CDR3 loop reads CASSQQPGRMNTEAFF. As DNA, the CDR3 is TGTGCCAGCAGCCAGCAACCCGGACGGATGAACACTGAAGCTTTCTTT.

This chain joins TRBV30 and TRBJ2-3; the match to TRBD1 covers 9 bases. With V trimmed by 2 bases and J by 6 bases, 3 bases remained unmatched. Germline-derived CDR1 and CDR2 are GTSNPN and SVGIG (reference sequence). CDR3 length equals 13 residues. CDR3 DNA: TGTGCCTGGAGTACAGGGGGCTGGGATACGCAGTATTTT. The encoded protein is CAWSTGGWDTQYF.

This clonotype was observed at least ten times. The chain uses TRBV18 and TRBJ1-5, with D perhaps matching TRBD1 (6 bases). The V end was cut by 8 bases, the J end by 4 bases, with 12 bases between. CDR3 length: 13 residues. Germline V CDR1 and CDR2: KGHSH, LQKENI. The CDR3, as DNA: TGTGCCAGCGCCCGGGGACAAAATCAGCCCCAGCATTTT. Its translation is CASARGQNQPQHF. Together with reference TRBV18 and TRBJ1-5, the CDR3 gives the full variable domain: NAGVMQNPRHLVRRRGQEARLRCSPMKGHSHVYWYRQLPEEGLKFMVYLQKENIIDESGMPKERFSAEFPKEGPSILRIQQVVRGDSAAYFCASARGQNQPQHFGDGTRLSIL.

This clonotype has ten or more counts. The chain couples TRBV6-1 to TRBJ2-7, with TRBD1 as a possible D gene (5 bases). The ends were cut back, 7 bases at V and 1 base at J, with 11 bases in the middle. The CDR3 loop spans 13 amino acids. Germline V lookup: CDR1 MNHNS, CDR2 SASEGT. CDR3 sequence reads: CASKRGTSYEQYF. The CDR3 DNA is TGTGCCAGCAAAAGGGGCACATCCTACGAGCAGTACTTC.

This clonotype was seen at least ten times. This CDR3 reads CASRPNGGTSPLHF. The CDR3 DNA follows: TGTGCCAGCAGACCCAACGGGGGGACTTCACCCCTCCACTTT. V is TRBV12-3 or TRBV12-4 and J is TRBJ1-6; perhaps TRBD1 as D (5 bases). The CDR3 is 14 amino acids. Trimming left V 6 bases short and J 9 bases short, with 15 bases between.

This clonotype has ten or more counts. The chain uses TRBV15 and TRBJ2-7; D call uncertain. V was clipped by 2 bases and J by 3 bases, with 11 bases between them. The germline gives CDR1 LNHNV, CDR2 YYDKDF (reference sequence). The CDR3 totals 14 residues. The CDR3 here is CATSRRLLDYEQYF. The CDR3 bases are TGTGCCACCAGCAGACGATTATTGGACTACGAGCAGTACTTC. The full variable domain, in which reference TRBV15 and TRBJ2-7 provide the parts outside the CDR3, is DAMVIQNPRYQVTQFGKPVTLSCSQTLNHNVMYWYQQKSSQAPKLLFHYYDKDFNNEADTPDNFQSRRPNTSFCFLDIRSPGLGDTAMYLCATSRRLLDYEQYFGPGTRLTVT.

The chain employs TRBV28 and TRBJ1-1; D uncertain. CDR1 is MDHEN, CDR2 SYDVKM, per germline. The CDR3 is made up of 11 amino acids. Trimming pared 3 bases from V and 11 bases from J, leaving 10 bases between. The CDR3 loop is CASSFRRVAFF. CDR3 coding DNA: TGTGCCAGCAGTTTCCGTCGCGTTGCTTTCTTT.

This clonotype occurred many times. J is TRBJ2-1 and V is TRBV28, with 7 positions matching TRBD2. The CDR3 extends over 17 amino acids. The J segment lost 4 bases and the V segment lost 6 bases, leaving 15 bases of the junction unmatched. Germline V gene sequence: CDR1 MDHEN, CDR2 SYDVKM. CDR3 in amino acids: CASSPMGGGPFYNEQFF. Here the CDR3 DNA reads TGTGCCAGCAGCCCCATGGGGGGAGGGCCGTTTTACAATGAGCAGTTCTTC.

The sample holds a few counts of this clonotype. An end of the junction differs from the germline gene, which may be a read error. The chain uses TRBV24-1 and TRBJ1-2, with D unclear. This CDR3 spans 12 amino acids. The germline gives CDR1 KGHDR, CDR2 SFDVKD. CDR3 in amino acids: CVTSDGMLGYTF. CDR3 DNA: TGTGTCACCTCTGACGGGATGTTGGGCTACACCTTC.

The chain is built from TRBV30 and TRBJ2-3; 8 bases are a match to TRBD1. The CDR3 consists of 13 residues. The germline gives CDR1 GTSNPN, CDR2 SVGIG (reference sequence). Trimming at V came to 3 bases and at J to 2 bases, leaving 1 base not matched to a gene. The DNA for the CDR3 is TGTGCCTGGAGCAGGGGGCACACAGATACGCAGTATTTT. This sequence encodes CAWSRGHTDTQYF.

This clonotype has a count of ten or more. The rearrangement joins TRBV2 to TRBJ2-7, with D tentatively TRBD2 (6 bases). V was trimmed by 6 bases and J by 4 bases, leaving 13 bases between them. CDR3 length: 13 amino acids. Germline CDR1 SNHLY, CDR2 FYNNEI. The CDR3 region has the DNA TGTGCCAGCAGAGAGAATAGCGGTTACGAGCAGTACTTC. Protein product: CASRENSGYEQYF. The full variable domain, in which reference TRBV2 and TRBJ2-7 provide the parts outside the CDR3, is EPEVTQTPSHQVTQMGQEVILRCVPISNHLYFYWYRQILGQKVEFLVSFYNNEISEKSEIFDDQFSVERPDGSNFTLKIRSTKLEDSAMYFCASRENSGYEQYFGPGTRLTVT.

This clonotype was detected only a few times. Here the CDR3 reads CASTRQGARGEKLFF. Written as DNA, the CDR3 is TGTGCCAGCACTCGTCAGGGGGCGCGAGGCGAAAAACTGTTTTTT. The chain joins TRBV6-1 to TRBJ1-4; 8 bases fit TRBD1. The trim removed 7 bases at V and 8 bases at J, leaving 12 bases unmatched. Per germline, CDR1 MNHNS and CDR2 SASEGT. The CDR3 consists of 15 residues.

This sequence joins TRBV20-1 and TRBJ1-5, with D uncertain. The germline gives CDR1 DFQATT, CDR2 SNEGSKA (reference sequence). The CDR3 is made up of 15 amino acids. V lost 3 bases, J lost 3 bases, and 15 bases lay in between. CDR3 nucleotides: TGCAGTGCTAGTGACCCGGTGAGAGACAATCAGCCCCAGCATTTT. It encodes CSASDPVRDNQPQHF.

A few counts support this clonotype. The CDR3 DNA is TGTGCCAGCAGCTTGGCAGGACTAGCGGGTACAGAGACCCAGTACTTC. Protein product: CASSLAGLAGTETQYF. The chain has TRBV5-4 and TRBJ2-5, with TRBD2 identical over 11 bases. V was pared by 0 bases and J by 4 bases, with 5 bases of the junction left unmatched. The germline V gene has CDR1 SGHNT and CDR2 YYREEE (reference sequence). The CDR3 extends over 16 amino acids.

The chain has TRBV6-1 and TRBJ1-2; D is possibly TRBD1 (5 bases). The V end lost 6 bases, the J end lost 6 bases, and 17 bases lay between the germline ends. The germline gives CDR1 MNHNS, CDR2 SASEGT. This CDR3 comprises 14 residues. The CDR3 reads CASRGPGAWDGYTF. The CDR3 coding sequence is TGTGCCAGCAGGGGGCCCGGAGCGTGGGATGGCTACACCTTC.